This paragraph reports one TCR beta chain. This sample stems from a study of blood T cell repertoires in COVID-19. Libraries were prepared by immunoSEQ multiplex PCR; TCRdb keeps only in-frame clonotypes and omits some of them. The data show about 280,000 clones, roughly 90% seen once. The CDR3 length is 13 residues. V dropped 1 base and J dropped 2 bases, with 6 bases sitting between them. Germline lookup yields CDR1 SGHAT and CDR2 FQNNGV. Sequencing used PBMCs or T cells enriched from blood (not recorded which). The receptor was derived from a woman between 18 and 30 years old with acute COVID-19. The chain combines TRBV11-2 with TRBJ2-7; D might be TRBD2 (6 bases). The CDR3 DNA reads as TGTGCCAGCAGCTTAGGGACTACCTACGAGCAGTACTTC. This sequence encodes CASSLGTTYEQYF.